A selection of T cell receptor beta chains follows, all from one sample in a study of T cells in Graves' hyperthyroidism and ophthalmopathy. MiXCR was run by TCRdb on the multiplex PCR reads, yielding one entry per CDR3 protein. The data contain approximately 220,000 distinct CDR3 sequences, around 17% of them singletons. Sample: blood. The receptor source for this set is a man aged 40-49 years with Graves' hyperthyroidism. Both conserved end residues are part of each CDR3. Each record gives: clone size, D gene, V gene, J gene, CDR3 protein, CDR3 DNA. D genes are given only for firm matches. Size values are once, few and many counts, or a class for expanded clones, and some rows have none.

>many|.|TRBV13|TRBJ1-2
CASSLDRVGYTF
TGTGCCAGCAGCTTAGATAGGGTTGGCTACACCTTC
>many|TRBD2|TRBV7-9|TRBJ2-3
CASSPVASGGASVADTQYF
TGTGCCAGCAGCCCGGTGGCTAGCGGGGGGGCCTCTGTTGCAGATACGCAGTATTTT
>many|.|TRBV12-3/TRBV12-4|TRBJ2-1
CASSFKGFRTLGEQFF
TGTGCCAGCAGTTTTAAAGGTTTCAGGACTCTCGGTGAGCAGTTCTTC
>many|TRBD1|TRBV20-1|TRBJ1-2
CSATSGQGRYGYTF
TGCAGTGCCACCTCGGGACAGGGGCGCTATGGCTACACCTTC
>.|.|TRBV10-1|TRBJ2-1
CASSTGTTYNEQFF
TGCGCCAGCAGTACCGGGACAACTTACAATGAGCAGTTCTTC
>.|.|TRBV28|TRBJ1-2
CASSLRKLYGYTF
TGTGCCAGCAGTTTAAGGAAGCTGTATGGCTACACCTTC
>many|TRBD1|TRBV11-1|TRBJ1-2
CASSFARTGGHGYTF
TGTGCCAGCAGCTTCGCGAGGACAGGGGGACATGGCTACACCTTC
>few|.|TRBV9|TRBJ2-2
CASSEQASYAGELFF
TGTGCCAGCAGCGAACAGGCTTCGTATGCCGGGGAGCTGTTTTTT
>many|.|TRBV6-1|TRBJ1-2
CASRGAGFDYGYTF
TGTGCCAGCAGGGGGGCAGGGTTTGACTATGGCTACACCTTC
>many|.|TRBV11-2|TRBJ1-2
CASSTPGSLYGYTF
TGTGCCAGCAGCACCCCCGGCAGTCTTTATGGCTACACCTTC
>many|.|TRBV18|TRBJ2-1
CASSLLQGVMFF
TGTGCCAGCTCACTTCTACAAGGGGTGATGTTCTTC
>many|.|TRBV28|TRBJ1-5
CASSWSGDSNQPQHF
TGTGCCAGCAGTTGGTCGGGGGATAGCAATCAGCCCCAGCATTTT
>many|.|TRBV7-2|TRBJ2-5
CASSFGSVGGETQYF
TGTGCCAGCAGCTTCGGATCGGTGGGGGGAGAGACCCAGTACTTC
>.|.|TRBV11-2|TRBJ2-1
CASSWFNEQFF
TGTGCCAGCAGCTGGTTTAATGAGCAGTTCTTC
>few|TRBD1|TRBV18|TRBJ1-5
CASSTGGNQPQHF
TGTGCCAGCTCGACAGGGGGTAATCAGCCCCAGCATTTT
>few|.|TRBV6-2/TRBV6-3|TRBJ2-7
CASSSQDLTYEQYF
TGTGCCAGCAGTTCCCAGGACCTTACCTACGAGCAGTACTTC
>many|TRBD2|TRBV28|TRBJ2-5
CASSLLAGEQETQYF
TGTGCCAGCAGTTTGCTAGCGGGGGAACAAGAGACCCAGTACTTC
>.|.|TRBV2|TRBJ1-6
CASSVSGNLNSPLHF
TGTGCCAGCAGTGTTAGTGGTAATTTGAATTCACCCCTCCACTTT
>many|.|TRBV3-1|TRBJ2-1
CASSRRASSSYNEQFF
TGTGCCAGCAGCCGACGAGCCTCGAGCTCCTACAATGAGCAGTTCTTC
>many|TRBD2|TRBV20-1|TRBJ2-1
CSAIEGGEGEQFF
TGCAGTGCCATAGAAGGCGGGGAGGGTGAGCAGTTCTTC
>few|TRBD1|TRBV12-3/TRBV12-4|TRBJ2-1
CASSQGASYNEQFF
TGTGCCAGCAGTCAGGGGGCTAGCTACAATGAGCAGTTCTTC
>.|.|TRBV10-2|TRBJ1-5
CAISESMGQPQHF
TGTGCCATCAGTGAGTCGATGGGTCAGCCCCAGCATTTT
>many|TRBD2|TRBV7-2|TRBJ2-7
CASSLGVAGESYEQYF
TGTGCCAGCAGCTTAGGGGTAGCGGGGGAGTCCTACGAGCAGTACTTC
>many|TRBD1|TRBV2|TRBJ2-1
CASSLTGGLYNEQFF
TGTGCCAGCAGTCTTACAGGGGGCCTTTACAATGAGCAGTTCTTC
>few|TRBD2|TRBV29-1|TRBJ2-7
CSVEGTSGGAHYEQYF
TGCAGCGTTGAAGGGACTAGCGGGGGGGCACACTACGAGCAGTACTTC
>many|TRBD2|TRBV7-2|TRBJ2-1
CASSLETSGFYNEQFF
TGTGCCAGCAGCTTAGAAACTAGCGGGTTCTACAATGAGCAGTTCTTC
>.|.|TRBV6-1|TRBJ2-6
CASSHYVNVEGGANVLTF
TGTGCCAGCAGCCACTACGTCAACGTGGAGGGTGGGGCCAACGTCCTGACTTTC
>.|TRBD1|TRBV7-9|TRBJ2-2
CASSGLTPGTGHTGELFF
TGTGCCAGCAGCGGTCTCACCCCCGGGACAGGGCACACCGGGGAGCTGTTTTTT
>many|.|TRBV27|TRBJ1-6
CASIKRRDFHSPLHF
TGTGCCAGCATCAAACGTAGGGATTTCCATTCACCCCTCCACTTT
>once|.|TRBV3-1|TRBJ1-1
CASSLNTGNTEAFF
TGTGCCAGCAGCCTTAATACAGGGAACACTGAAGCTTTCTTT